This T cell receptor (beta chain) emerged from a study of human T cells and chemical hapten exposure. About the research overall: Weekly scalp doses of diphenylcyclopropenone were given to patients during the roughly 24-week study.

Treatment specified: therapeutic diphenylcyclopropenone sensitization with weekly scalp DPC. The library tagged individual cDNA molecules with unique molecular identifiers. TCRdb ran MiXCR on the reads and lists one entry per CDR3 protein. The sample has just over 2,500 distinct CDR3 sequences, over 40% seen once; the top ten hold approximately 10%. V was shortened by 7 bases and J by 0 bases, with 10 bases between the two germline ends. CDR1 KGHSH and CDR2 LQKENI come from the germline V gene. The CDR3 has 13 residues. Study findings and constraints: Donors in the study had alopecia, meaning their immune response may differ from healthy people's. Following DPC sensitization, TCRs present above 1 in 1000 frequency showed no change.

This clonotype was counted a single time. Its antigen is not identified. Sequences were derived from whole blood, sampled before DPC sensitization or 2, 6, or about 24 weeks after (not recorded which). The sequence derives from an adult with alopecia areata. Some clones in this sample may be carry-over from other donors' samples. This table probably holds off-target reads from a library built for another chain. The chain employs TRBV18 and TRBJ2-7; possibly TRBD1 for D (6 bases). The CDR3 DNA follows: TGTGCCAGCTTAAGGGACAACTCCTACGAGCAGTACTTC. Its protein is CASLRDNSYEQYF.